This TCR beta chain came from a study of blood T cell repertoires in COVID-19. On the study more broadly: The United States, Italy and Spain provided the acute and convalescent COVID-19 samples.

This table comes from immunoSEQ multiplex PCR, and its TCRdb copy is limited to in-frame clones, with some not included. This repertoire shows some 97,000 clones, approximately 90% found once; its top ten account for about 1.7%. Germline V CDR1 and CDR2: MNHEY, SMNVEV (reference sequence). V lost 0 bases and J 0 bases, leaving 6 bases between the germline ends. CDR3 length: 15 amino acids. The TCR comes from a man aged 55 to 69 with acute or convalescent COVID-19. The V and J genes are TRBV27 and TRBJ1-3; perhaps TRBD1 as D (5 bases). Sequenced sample: peripheral blood. CDR3 in DNA: TGTGCCAGCAGTTTATCCAGGGTCTCTGGAAACACCATATATTTT. Translated: CASSLSRVSGNTIYF.